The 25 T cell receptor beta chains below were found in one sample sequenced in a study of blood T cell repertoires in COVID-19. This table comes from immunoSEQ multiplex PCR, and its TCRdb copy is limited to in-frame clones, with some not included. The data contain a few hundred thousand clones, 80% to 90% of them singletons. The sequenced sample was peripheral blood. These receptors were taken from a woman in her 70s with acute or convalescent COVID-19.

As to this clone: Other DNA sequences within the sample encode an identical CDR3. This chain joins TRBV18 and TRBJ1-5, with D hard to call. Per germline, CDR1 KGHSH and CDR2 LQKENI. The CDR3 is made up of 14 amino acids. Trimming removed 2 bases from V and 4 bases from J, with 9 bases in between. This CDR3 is CASSPDSGNQPQHF. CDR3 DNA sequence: TGTGCCAGCTCACCAGATTCGGGAAATCAGCCCCAGCATTTT.

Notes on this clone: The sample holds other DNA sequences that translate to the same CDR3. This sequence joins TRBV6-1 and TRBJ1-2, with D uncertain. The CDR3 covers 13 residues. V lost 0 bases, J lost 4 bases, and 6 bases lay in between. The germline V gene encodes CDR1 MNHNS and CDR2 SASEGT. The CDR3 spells CASSEAGSYGYTF. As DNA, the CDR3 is TGTGCCAGCAGTGAAGCTGGGAGCTATGGCTACACCTTC.

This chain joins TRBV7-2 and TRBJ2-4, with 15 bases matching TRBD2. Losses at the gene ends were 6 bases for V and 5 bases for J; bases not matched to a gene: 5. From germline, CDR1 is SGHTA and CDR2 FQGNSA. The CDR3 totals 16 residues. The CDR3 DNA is TGTGCCAGCAGTTCCGGACTAGCGGGGGGGCAAAACATTCAGTACTTC. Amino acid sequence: CASSSGLAGGQNIQYF.

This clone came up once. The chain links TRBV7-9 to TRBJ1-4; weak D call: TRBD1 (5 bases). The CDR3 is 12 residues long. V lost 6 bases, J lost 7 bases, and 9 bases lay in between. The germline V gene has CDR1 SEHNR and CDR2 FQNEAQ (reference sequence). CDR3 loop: CASRPQGEKLFF. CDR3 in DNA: TGTGCCAGCAGGCCGCAGGGTGAAAAACTGTTTTTT.

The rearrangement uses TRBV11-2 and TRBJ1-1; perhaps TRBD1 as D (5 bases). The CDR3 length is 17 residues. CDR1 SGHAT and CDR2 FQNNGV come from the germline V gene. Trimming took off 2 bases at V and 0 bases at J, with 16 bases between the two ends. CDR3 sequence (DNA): TGTGCCAGCAGCTTAAGAGCCTGGCGGGACCTGAACACTGAAGCTTTCTTT. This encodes CASSLRAWRDLNTEAFF.

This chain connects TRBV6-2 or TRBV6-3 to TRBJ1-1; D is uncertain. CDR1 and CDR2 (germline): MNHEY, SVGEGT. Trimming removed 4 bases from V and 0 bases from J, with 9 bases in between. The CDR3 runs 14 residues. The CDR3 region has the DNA TGTGCCAGCAGTTTCCAGGATCTGAACACTGAAGCTTTCTTT. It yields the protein CASSFQDLNTEAFF.

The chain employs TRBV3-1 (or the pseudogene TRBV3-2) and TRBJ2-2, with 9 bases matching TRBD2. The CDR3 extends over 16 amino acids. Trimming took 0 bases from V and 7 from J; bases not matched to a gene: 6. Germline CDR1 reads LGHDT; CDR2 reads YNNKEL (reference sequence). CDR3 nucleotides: TGTGCCAGCAGCCAAGAGTTGCGGGGGGGCCTCGGGGAGCTGTTTTTT. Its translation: CASSQELRGGLGELFF.

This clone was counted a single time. For the CDR3, the DNA is TGTGCCAGCAGCTTAAACCGGGACAGGGGAGAAAAACTGTTTTTT. This codes for CASSLNRDRGEKLFF. The gene calls are TRBV6-5 and TRBJ1-4; TRBD1 aligns across 10 bases. Germline lookup yields CDR1 MNHEY and CDR2 SVGAGI. The CDR3 loop spans 15 amino acids. V lost 6 bases and J lost 8; bases outside the gene matches: 9.

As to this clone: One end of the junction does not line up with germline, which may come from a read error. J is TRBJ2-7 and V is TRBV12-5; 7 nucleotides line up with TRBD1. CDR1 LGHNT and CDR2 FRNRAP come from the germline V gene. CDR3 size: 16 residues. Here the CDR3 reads CASGLVPTGNSCEQYF. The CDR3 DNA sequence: TGTGCTAGTGGTTTGGTACCGACAGGGAACTCCTGCGAGCAGTACTTC.

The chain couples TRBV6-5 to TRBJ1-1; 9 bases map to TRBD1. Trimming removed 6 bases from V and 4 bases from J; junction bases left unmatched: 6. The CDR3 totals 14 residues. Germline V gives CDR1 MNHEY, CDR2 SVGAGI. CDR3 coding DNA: TGTGCCAGCAGCTCAGGACAGGGGAGCACTGAAGCTTTCTTT. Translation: CASSSGQGSTEAFF.

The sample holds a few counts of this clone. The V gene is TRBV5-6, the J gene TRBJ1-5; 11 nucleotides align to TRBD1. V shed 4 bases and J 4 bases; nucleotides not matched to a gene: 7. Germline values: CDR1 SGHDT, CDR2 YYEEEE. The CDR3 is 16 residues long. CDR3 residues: CASSRWTGGQNQPQHF. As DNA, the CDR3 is TGTGCCAGCAGCAGATGGACAGGGGGCCAGAATCAGCCCCAGCATTTT.

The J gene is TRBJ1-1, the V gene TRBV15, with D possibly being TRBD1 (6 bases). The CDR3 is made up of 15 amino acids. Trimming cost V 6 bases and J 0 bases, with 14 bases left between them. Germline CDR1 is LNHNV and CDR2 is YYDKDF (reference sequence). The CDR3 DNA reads TGTGCCACCAGTACGGCCAGGGACATGAACACTGAAGCTTTCTTT. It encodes CATSTARDMNTEAFF.

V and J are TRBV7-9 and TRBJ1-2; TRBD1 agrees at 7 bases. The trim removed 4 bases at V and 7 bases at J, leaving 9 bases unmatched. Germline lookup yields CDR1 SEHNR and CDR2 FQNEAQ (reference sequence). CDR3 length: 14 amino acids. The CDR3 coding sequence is TGTGCCAGCAGCTCTTTCGACAGGGTCATTGGCTACACCTTC. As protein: CASSSFDRVIGYTF.

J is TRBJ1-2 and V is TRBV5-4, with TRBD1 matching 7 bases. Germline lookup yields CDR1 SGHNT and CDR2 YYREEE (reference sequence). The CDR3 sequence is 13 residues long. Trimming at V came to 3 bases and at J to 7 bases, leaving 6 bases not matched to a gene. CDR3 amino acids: CASSSMGQPGYTF. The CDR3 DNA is TGTGCCAGCAGCTCAATGGGACAGCCTGGCTACACCTTC.

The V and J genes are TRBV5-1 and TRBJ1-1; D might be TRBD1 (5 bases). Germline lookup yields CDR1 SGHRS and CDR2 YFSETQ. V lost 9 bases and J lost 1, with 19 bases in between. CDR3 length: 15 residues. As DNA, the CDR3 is TGCGCCACCCGACTCGGATTGACAGCGAACACTGAAGCTTTCTTT. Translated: CATRLGLTANTEAFF.

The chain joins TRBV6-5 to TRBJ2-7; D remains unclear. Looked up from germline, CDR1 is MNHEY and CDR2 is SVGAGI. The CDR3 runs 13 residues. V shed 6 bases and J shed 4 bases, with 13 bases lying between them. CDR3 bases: TGTGCCAGCAGCGTAACCACTCGGTACGAGCAGTACTTC. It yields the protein CASSVTTRYEQYF.

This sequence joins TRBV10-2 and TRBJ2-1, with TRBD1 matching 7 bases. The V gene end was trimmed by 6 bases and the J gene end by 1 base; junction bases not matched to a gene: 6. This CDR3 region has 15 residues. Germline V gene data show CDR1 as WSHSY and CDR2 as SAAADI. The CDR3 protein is CASRDRDSSYNEQFF. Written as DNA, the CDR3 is TGCGCCAGCAGGGACCGGGACAGTTCCTACAATGAGCAGTTCTTC.

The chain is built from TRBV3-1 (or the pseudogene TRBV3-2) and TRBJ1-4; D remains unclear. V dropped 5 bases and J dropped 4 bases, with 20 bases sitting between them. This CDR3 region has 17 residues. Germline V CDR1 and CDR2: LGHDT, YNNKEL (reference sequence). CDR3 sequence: CASSERTPRGFNEKLFF. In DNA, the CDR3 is TGTGCCAGCAGCGAGAGGACCCCCCGGGGTTTTAATGAAAAACTGTTTTTT.

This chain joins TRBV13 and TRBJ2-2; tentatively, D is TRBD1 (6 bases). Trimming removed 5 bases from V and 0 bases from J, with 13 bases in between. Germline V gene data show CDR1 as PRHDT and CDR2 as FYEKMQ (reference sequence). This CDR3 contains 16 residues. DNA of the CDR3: TGTGCCAGCAGCAAACGGACAGATTCGAACACCGGGGAGCTGTTTTTT. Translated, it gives CASSKRTDSNTGELFF.

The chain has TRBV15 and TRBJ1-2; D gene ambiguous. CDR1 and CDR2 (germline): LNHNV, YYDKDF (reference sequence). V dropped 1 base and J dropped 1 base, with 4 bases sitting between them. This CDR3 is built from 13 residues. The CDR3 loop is CATSRVRNYGYTF. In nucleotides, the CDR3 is TGTGCCACCAGCAGAGTCCGTAACTATGGCTACACCTTC.

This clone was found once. CDR3 nucleotides: TGTGCCAGCAGCGGACAGGTTGGCCACACTGAAGCTTTCTTT. Translated: CASSGQVGHTEAFF. The V gene is TRBV9, the J gene TRBJ1-1; possible D gene TRBD1, 6 bases. Germline CDR1 reads SGDLS; CDR2 reads YYNGEE. The CDR3 totals 14 residues. Between the trimmed V and J ends, which lost 3 bases and 3 bases, there was a span of 12 bases.

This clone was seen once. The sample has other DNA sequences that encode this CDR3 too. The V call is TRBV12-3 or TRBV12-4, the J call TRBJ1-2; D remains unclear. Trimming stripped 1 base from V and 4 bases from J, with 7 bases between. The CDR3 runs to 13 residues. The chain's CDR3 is CASSLGGFYGYTF. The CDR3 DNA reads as TGTGCCAGCAGTTTAGGAGGGTTCTATGGCTACACCTTC.

In nucleotides, the CDR3 is TGTGCCAGCAGCCCGGACAGGTACTCCTATGGCTACACCTTC. Its protein is CASSPDRYSYGYTF. The rearrangement links TRBV3-1 (or the pseudogene TRBV3-2) to TRBJ1-2; 7 bases align to TRBD1. V was clipped by 4 bases and J by 4 bases; unmatched bases: 6. The germline gives CDR1 LGHDT, CDR2 YNNKEL (reference sequence). The CDR3 is made up of 14 amino acids.

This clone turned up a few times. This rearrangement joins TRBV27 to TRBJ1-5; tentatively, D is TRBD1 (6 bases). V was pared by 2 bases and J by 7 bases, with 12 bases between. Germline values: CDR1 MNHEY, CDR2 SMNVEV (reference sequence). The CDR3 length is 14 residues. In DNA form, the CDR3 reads TGTGCCAGCAGTTTAGAGGGGGTCTCACAGCCCCAGCATTTT. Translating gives CASSLEGVSQPQHF.

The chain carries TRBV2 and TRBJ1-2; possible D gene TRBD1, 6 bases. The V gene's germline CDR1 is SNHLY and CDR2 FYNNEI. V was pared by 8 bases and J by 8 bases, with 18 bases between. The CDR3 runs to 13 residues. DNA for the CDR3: TGTGCCAGCGACCAGGGGACTATGTGGGGCTACACCTTC. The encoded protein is CASDQGTMWGYTF.